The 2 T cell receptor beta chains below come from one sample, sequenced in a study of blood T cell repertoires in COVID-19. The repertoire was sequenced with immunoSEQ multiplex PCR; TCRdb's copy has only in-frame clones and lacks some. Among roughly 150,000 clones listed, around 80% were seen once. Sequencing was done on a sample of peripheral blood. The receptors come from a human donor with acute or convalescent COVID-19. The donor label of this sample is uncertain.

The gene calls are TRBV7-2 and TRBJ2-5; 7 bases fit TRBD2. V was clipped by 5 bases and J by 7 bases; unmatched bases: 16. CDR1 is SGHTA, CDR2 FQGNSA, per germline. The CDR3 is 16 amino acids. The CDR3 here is CASSPGQGGGPGTQYF. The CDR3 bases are TGTGCCAGCAGCCCTGGGCAGGGCGGGGGTCCGGGGACCCAGTACTTC. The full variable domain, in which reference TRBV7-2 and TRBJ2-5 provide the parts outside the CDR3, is GAGVSQSPSNKVTEKGKDVELRCDPISGHTALYWYRQSLGQGLEFLIYFQGNSAPDKSGLPSDRFSAERTGGSVSTLTIQRTQQEDSAVYLCASSPGQGGGPGTQYFGPGTRLLVL.

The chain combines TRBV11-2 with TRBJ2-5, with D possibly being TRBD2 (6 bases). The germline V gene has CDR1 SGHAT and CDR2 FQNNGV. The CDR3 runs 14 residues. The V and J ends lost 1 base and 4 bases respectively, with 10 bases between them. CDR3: CASSLGRGGETQYF. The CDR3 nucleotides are TGTGCCAGCAGCTTAGGGCGGGGAGGAGAGACCCAGTACTTC.